The rows below give T cell receptor beta chains drawn from one sample of a study of T cell clonotyping in hematopoietic cell transplantation. Here immunoSEQ multiplex PCR was the method, and the copy in TCRdb shows in-frame clones only, minus some. The table records fewer than 15,000 clones, 80% to 85% of them present only once. The material was peripheral blood mononuclear cells, obtained before stem cell transplant. These receptors originate from a man between 60 and 70 years old with acute myeloid leukemia. Some clones in this sample may be carry-over from other donors' samples. CDR3s include the opening cysteine and the closing phenylalanine or tryptophan. D genes are given only for firm matches. Clone sizes are given selectively: once, few, many, or a class where the clone is expanded.

J	V	D	size	CDR3	DNA
TRBJ2-7	TRBV15	NA	NA	CATSRGGVASEQYF	TGTGCCACCAGCAGAGGTGGAGTAGCGAGCGAGCAGTACTTC
TRBJ1-6	TRBV6-5	NA	few	CASTRDSPYNSPLHF	TGTGCCAGCACCCGTGACAGCCCCTATAATTCACCCCTCCACTTT
TRBJ1-1	TRBV21-1	NA	NA	CASRTRQGPTEAFF	TGTGCCAGCAGAACCCGACAGGGCCCCACTGAAGCTTTCTTT
TRBJ2-1	TRBV5-1	TRBD2	NA	CASSPKPGLAGNEQFF	TGCGCCAGCAGCCCAAAACCGGGACTAGCAGGCAATGAGCAGTTCTTC
TRBJ1-1	TRBV19	NA	NA	CASSKGRNTEAFF	TGTGCCAGTAGTAAGGGGCGGAACACTGAAGCTTTCTTT
TRBJ2-7	TRBV7-2	TRBD2	NA	CASSLPWRAGGDGDEQYF	TGTGCCAGCAGCTTACCCTGGAGAGCGGGGGGGGACGGCGACGAGCAGTACTTC
TRBJ1-6	TRBV30	TRBD1	NA	CAWSVDRKNSPLHF	TGTGCCTGGAGTGTGGACAGGAAGAATTCACCCCTCCACTTT
TRBJ2-6	TRBV4-1	NA	NA	CASSQIQVQGFGANVLTF	TGCGCCAGCAGCCAGATACAGGTCCAGGGATTTGGGGCCAACGTCCTGACTTTC
TRBJ1-1	TRBV7-2	NA	NA	CASSLGLWGNTEAFF	TGTGCCAGCAGCTTGGGGCTATGGGGGAACACTGAAGCTTTCTTT
TRBJ1-1	TRBV9	TRBD1	NA	CASSALTGWGTEAFF	TGTGCCAGCAGCGCCTTGACAGGGTGGGGCACTGAAGCTTTCTTT
TRBJ2-5	TRBV13	NA	NA	CASSVSLAKETQYF	TGTGCCAGCAGCGTAAGCCTAGCGAAAGAGACCCAGTACTTC
TRBJ1-5	TRBV7-2	NA	NA	CASSLQSSNQPQHF	TGTGCCAGCAGCTTACAGAGTAGCAATCAGCCCCAGCATTTT
TRBJ1-2	TRBV6-1	NA	NA	CASSEIGFSVYGYTF	TGTGCCAGCAGTGAAATAGGTTTTTCGGTCTATGGCTACACCTTC
TRBJ2-7	TRBV5-4	NA	once	CASSLWGEEDEQYF	TGTGCCAGCAGCTTGTGGGGGGAGGAAGACGAGCAGTACTTC
TRBJ1-1	TRBV2	TRBD1	NA	CASSRTGALMNTEAFF	TGTGCCAGCAGTCGGACAGGGGCGTTAATGAACACTGAAGCTTTCTTT
TRBJ1-2	TRBV9	NA	NA	CASSTKSFGARFGYTF	TGTGCCAGCAGCACGAAAAGTTTCGGGGCGCGGTTTGGCTACACCTTC
TRBJ2-1	TRBV6-5	NA	NA	CASSSTRGNEQFF	TGTGCCAGCAGTTCCACACGGGGTAATGAGCAGTTCTTC
TRBJ1-6	TRBV5-1	NA	NA	CASSLRGPDNSPLHF	TGCGCCAGCAGCTTACGAGGACCTGATAATTCACCCCTCCACTTT
TRBJ1-5	TRBV7-9	NA	NA	CASSLGSQPQHF	TGTGCCAGCAGCTTAGGGAGTCAGCCCCAGCATTTT